Presented here are 18 T cell receptor beta chains from one specimen sequenced in a study of neurological immune-mediated disorders. MiXCR, run by TCRdb on the 5' RACE reads, gives a single entry per CDR3 protein. The sample contains approximately 74,000 distinct CDR3 sequences, 5.2% of which appear only once. Sample: PBMCs. The receptors here all came from a man aged 18 to 29 with multiple sclerosis.

This clonotype was seen at least ten times. The chain uses TRBV4-1 and TRBJ1-1; 9 bases are a match to TRBD1. Germline V gene sequence: CDR1 MGHRA, CDR2 YSYEKL. V dropped 4 bases and J dropped 11; count of bases not matched to a gene: 11. This CDR3 region has 14 residues. CDR3 nucleotide sequence: TGCGCCAGCAGCCTTCAGGGACAGGGAGATGGCGCTTTCTTT. Its protein is CASSLQGQGDGAFF.

This clonotype has ten or more counts. The chain employs TRBV7-2 and TRBJ1-3; D is uncertain. The V end was cut by 1 base, the J end by 6 bases, with 7 bases between. CDR3 length: 13 residues. Germline V gene sequence: CDR1 SGHTA, CDR2 FQGNSA. CDR3 region: CASSLERANTIYF. DNA for the CDR3: TGTGCCAGCAGCTTAGAACGGGCAAACACCATATATTTT.

Ten or more counts support this clonotype. An end of the junction differs from the germline gene, which may be a read error. J is TRBJ2-3 and V is TRBV5-1; 9 bases align to TRBD2. Looked up from germline, CDR1 is SGHRS and CDR2 is YFSETQ. CDR3 length: 12 residues. CDR3 bases: TGCGCCAGCAGCTTCGATCCGGGACTAGCTATCTTT. Translating it yields CASSFDPGLAIF.

The table lists this clonotype with many counts. This chain uses TRBV14 with TRBJ2-3, with D hard to call. The V end lost 0 bases, the J end lost 4 bases, and 5 bases lay between the germline ends. The CDR3 sequence is 13 residues long. CDR1 SGHDN and CDR2 FVKESK come from the germline V gene. CDR3 sequence: CASSQERSDTQYF. DNA for the CDR3: TGTGCCAGCAGCCAAGAAAGGTCAGATACGCAGTATTTT.

In this sample, this clonotype turned up many times. This chain connects TRBV28 to TRBJ2-7; D gene uncertain. V was pared by 2 bases and J by 6 bases, with 11 bases between. The length of the CDR3 is 13 residues. Germline lookup yields CDR1 MDHEN and CDR2 SYDVKM. The CDR3 region has the DNA TGTGCCAGCAGTTTAACCGTCATCAGCGAGCAGTACTTC. Protein sequence: CASSLTVISEQYF.

The sample holds many counts of this clonotype. This chain connects TRBV5-5 to TRBJ2-2; D possibly corresponds to TRBD1 (5 bases). V gave up 4 bases and J gave up 1 base, with 17 bases separating them. The CDR3 length is 17 residues. CDR1 and CDR2 (germline): SGHKS, YYEKEE (reference sequence). The CDR3: CASSPQPGIWNTGELFF. The CDR3 region has the DNA TGTGCCAGCAGCCCACAACCAGGGATCTGGAACACCGGGGAGCTGTTTTTT.

There are many counts of this clonotype. The chain uses TRBV6-6 and TRBJ1-5; a weak D match, TRBD1 (5 bases). The germline V gene has CDR1 MNHNY and CDR2 SVGAGI (reference sequence). The CDR3 has 13 amino acids. With 11 bases removed from V and 3 bases from J, the gap between germline ends came to 14 bases. CDR3 DNA sequence: TGTGCCGCTCCTCGGGGCCACAATCAGCCCCAGCATTTT. As protein: CAAPRGHNQPQHF.

With respect to this clonotype: A much larger clone lies a single base off, so this may be a read error. The J gene is TRBJ1-3, the V gene TRBV3-1; weak D call: TRBD1 (6 bases). CDR1 is LGHDT, CDR2 YNNKEL, per germline (reference sequence). This CDR3 spans 15 amino acids. The CDR3 DNA is TGTGCCAGCAGCCAAGACCAGGGGAGCGGAAAAACCATATATTTT. Translating it yields CASSQDQGSGKTIYF.

This clonotype appeared many times. The CDR3 is CASSQDVEPGSSYNEQFF. CDR3 DNA sequence: TGTGCCAGCAGCCAAGATGTGGAGCCGGGGAGCTCCTACAATGAGCAGTTCTTC. The chain couples TRBV4-2 to TRBJ2-1, with D possibly matching TRBD2 (5 bases). CDR3 length equals 18 residues. Deletions cut 0 bases from V and 0 bases from J, with 15 bases between. Per germline, CDR1 LGHNA and CDR2 YNFKEQ.

CDR3 DNA sequence: TGTGCCTGGAACAGCAGGGGATCTAAGCAGTACTTC. Amino acids: CAWNSRGSKQYF. The V gene is TRBV30, the J gene TRBJ2-7; D possibly corresponds to TRBD1 (6 bases). The germline V and J ends were trimmed by 4 bases and 8 bases, with 15 bases remaining between them. CDR1 GTSNPN and CDR2 SVGIG come from the germline V gene (reference sequence). The CDR3 is made up of 12 amino acids.

This clonotype showed up many times. V is TRBV20-1 and J is TRBJ2-7; 8 bases match TRBD1. The germline CDR1 and CDR2 sequences are DFQATT and SNEGSKA (reference sequence). V shed 2 bases and J 2 bases; nucleotides not matched to a gene: 8. This CDR3 spans 15 amino acids. CDR3 sequence reads: CSARSRDRLTYEQYF. In DNA form, the CDR3 reads TGCAGTGCTAGATCGCGGGACAGGTTGACCTACGAGCAGTACTTC.

This clonotype has a count of ten or more. This sequence joins TRBV4-2 and TRBJ2-7, with 14 bases lining up with TRBD2. After removal of 3 bases from V and 4 bases from J, the junction contained 17 bases not matched to a gene. The CDR3 extends over 20 amino acids. Germline CDR1 and CDR2: LGHNA and YNFKEQ. The CDR3 spells CASSQVGIPGLAGAGYEQYF. The CDR3 DNA reads as TGTGCCAGCAGCCAGGTCGGAATACCGGGACTAGCGGGAGCGGGTTACGAGCAGTACTTC.

This clonotype was seen ten or more times. V is TRBV20-1 and J is TRBJ2-2; D possibly uses TRBD1 or TRBD2 (5 bases each). This CDR3 spans 15 amino acids. V was clipped by 4 bases and J by 0 bases, with 12 bases between them. Germline CDR1 and CDR2: DFQATT and SNEGSKA (reference sequence). This chain's CDR3 is CSATRDASNTGELFF. The CDR3 DNA sequence: TGCAGTGCTACCCGGGACGCGTCGAACACCGGGGAGCTGTTTTTT.

In the case of this clonotype: This may be a read error: a much more frequent sequence differs by one nucleotide. The chain employs TRBV12-3 or TRBV12-4 and TRBJ2-7; D is undetermined. The germline V and J ends were trimmed by 9 bases and 4 bases, with 7 bases remaining between them. CDR3 length: 10 residues. The CDR3 DNA reads as TGTGCCAGAAGTAAGTACGAGCAGTACTTC. This gives the protein CARSKYEQYF.

In this sample, this clonotype turned up many times. V usage is TRBV20-1 and J usage is TRBJ2-3, with 8 nucleotides matching TRBD1. V was clipped by 7 bases and J by 6 bases; unmatched bases: 9. There are 13 residues in the CDR3. CDR1 is DFQATT and CDR2 is SNEGSKA in the germline V gene (reference sequence). CDR3 bases: TGCAGTGTCCCGGACAGGGTAACGGATACGCAGTATTTT. Translating gives CSVPDRVTDTQYF.

This clonotype was seen at least ten times. The genes are TRBV24-1 and TRBJ2-2, with TRBD2 matching over 8 bases. The CDR3 contains 15 residues. The germline gives CDR1 KGHDR, CDR2 SFDVKD. Trimming at V came to 6 bases and at J to 1 base, leaving 3 bases not matched to a gene. The CDR3 reads CATSLGLGNTGELFF. The CDR3 nucleotides read TGTGCCACCAGTTTGGGACTAGGGAACACCGGGGAGCTGTTTTTT.

This clonotype was seen ten or more times. The rearrangement uses TRBV12-3 or TRBV12-4 and TRBJ2-1; weak D call: TRBD1 (5 bases). The CDR3 has 15 amino acids. V was pared by 6 bases and J by 5 bases, with 17 bases between. This CDR3 reads CASSPLGHRNNEQFF. CDR3 DNA: TGTGCCAGCAGCCCCCTGGGGCATCGGAACAATGAGCAGTTCTTC.

This clonotype occurred many times. The chain links TRBV20-1 to TRBJ2-3, with D hard to call. The CDR3 is made up of 13 amino acids. Trimming cost V 6 bases and J 1 base, with 11 bases left between them. CDR1 is DFQATT, CDR2 SNEGSKA, per germline (reference sequence). The CDR3 sequence is CSAVSFGTDTQYF. CDR3 in DNA: TGCAGTGCCGTTAGTTTCGGCACAGATACGCAGTATTTT.